The clone carrying this T cell receptor beta chain counts as medium-sized. Its antigen is as yet unknown. This sample is part of a study of T cells in localized non-small cell lung cancer. The study's findings and limits: A median 57 of the top 100 tumor clones appeared in adjacent lung. Longer survival (overall) was linked to higher T cell density in blood.

The length of the CDR3 is 15 residues. CDR1 and CDR2 (germline): SGHNT, YENEEA. Trimming removed 4 bases from V and 2 bases from J, with 14 bases in between. Repertoires were generated with immunoSEQ multiplex PCR, while TCRdb's copy carries only in-frame clones and drops some. Of 1,500 to 2,000 clones in the sample, 20% to 25% were seen once. The chain joins TRBV11-3 to TRBJ2-5, with D perhaps TRBD1 or TRBD2 (7 bases each). The source material was lung tumor tissue, sampled before any cancer treatment. This sequence was found in a man between 40 and 75 years old with stage III lung adenocarcinoma. The CDR3 loop is CASSSQGGGQETQYF. The CDR3 DNA reads as TGTGCCAGCAGCTCCCAGGGGGGGGGACAAGAGACCCAGTACTTC.